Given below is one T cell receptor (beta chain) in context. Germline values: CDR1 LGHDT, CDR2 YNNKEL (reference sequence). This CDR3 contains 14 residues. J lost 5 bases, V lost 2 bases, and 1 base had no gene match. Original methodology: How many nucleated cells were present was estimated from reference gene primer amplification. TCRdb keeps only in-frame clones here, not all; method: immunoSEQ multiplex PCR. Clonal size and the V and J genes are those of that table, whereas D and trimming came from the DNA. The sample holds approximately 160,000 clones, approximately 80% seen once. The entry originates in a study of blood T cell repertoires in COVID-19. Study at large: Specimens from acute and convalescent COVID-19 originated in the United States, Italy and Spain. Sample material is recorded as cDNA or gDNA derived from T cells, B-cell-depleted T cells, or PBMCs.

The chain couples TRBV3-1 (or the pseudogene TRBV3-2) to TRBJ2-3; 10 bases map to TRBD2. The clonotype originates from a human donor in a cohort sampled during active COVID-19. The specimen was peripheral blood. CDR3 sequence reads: CASSQLAGEDTQYF. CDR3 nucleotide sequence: TGTGCCAGCAGCCAACTAGCGGGAGAAGATACGCAGTATTTT.